This record covers a single T cell receptor (beta chain). Per germline, CDR1 SGHDT and CDR2 YYEEEE. This CDR3 has 13 amino acids. V lost 0 bases, J lost 6 bases, and 9 bases lay in between. The data were obtained in a study of T cell responses to AZD1222 COVID-19 vaccine. The assay was immunoSEQ multiplex PCR, and TCRdb's table has in-frame clones only and misses some. Here the sample spans 150,000 to 200,000 clones, 92% being singletons. The source of this sequence is an adult who received the AZD1222 COVID-19 vaccine. The chain employs TRBV5-6 and TRBJ1-1, with D perhaps TRBD1 (5 bases). This specimen was peripheral blood, taken 28 days after the second AZD1222 dose. The CDR3 spells CASSLGQGAEAFF. In DNA, the CDR3 is TGTGCCAGCAGCTTGGGTCAGGGTGCTGAAGCTTTCTTT.